Presented here are 23 T cell receptor beta chains from one specimen sequenced in a study of shared T cell receptors in the human thymus. Method: immunoSEQ multiplex PCR; TCRdb's copy keeps in-frame clones and lacks some. The sample has some 640,000 clones, about 90% seen once. This same sample was also part of a study on human thymus T cells.

Sequencing input: thymocytes. These receptors originate from a boy under three years old with a congenital heart defect.

The chain recombines TRBV5-1 with TRBJ2-5; TRBD2 agrees at 7 bases. Germline CDR1 is SGHRS and CDR2 is YFSETQ. The CDR3 extends over 16 amino acids. Trimming removed 1 base from V and 4 bases from J; junction bases left unmatched: 10. CDR3 loop: CASSLKRDRQLETQYF. In DNA form, the CDR3 reads TGCGCCAGCAGCTTGAAGCGGGACCGCCAGTTAGAGACCCAGTACTTC.

Only one count was recorded for this clone. The chain carries TRBV9 and TRBJ2-5; 10 bases align to TRBD2. The end of the DNA aligns better with TRBJ2-7, so the J call may be wrong. The CDR3 length is 15 residues. Per the germline V gene, CDR1 is SGDLS and CDR2 is YYNGEE. The CDR3 here is CASSVGLAGLYEQYF. CDR3 DNA sequence: TGTGCCAGCAGCGTAGGACTAGCGGGCCTCTACGAGCAGTACTTC.

This clone was detected once. V gene TRBV9 combines with J gene TRBJ2-1; 9 bases are shared with TRBD2. V lost 0 bases, J lost 5 bases, and 3 bases stayed unmatched. Germline V gene sequence: CDR1 SGDLS, CDR2 YYNGEE. The CDR3 has 15 amino acids. Here the CDR3 reads CASSVDPSGDNEQFF. The CDR3 DNA sequence: TGTGCCAGCAGCGTAGATCCTAGCGGGGACAATGAGCAGTTCTTC.

This clone was seen once. The chain joins TRBV15 to TRBJ2-7, with 8 nucleotides matching TRBD2. The CDR3 totals 20 residues. V lost 0 bases to trimming and J lost 2 bases; unmatched junction nucleotides: 18. Germline CDR1 and CDR2: LNHNV and YYDKDF (reference sequence). The CDR3 loop is CATSRDWGQSGGDVPYEQYF. CDR3 nucleotide sequence: TGTGCCACCAGCAGAGATTGGGGTCAGAGCGGGGGAGATGTTCCCTACGAGCAGTACTTC. Together with reference TRBV15 and TRBJ2-7, the CDR3 gives the full variable domain: DAMVIQNPRYQVTQFGKPVTLSCSQTLNHNVMYWYQQKSSQAPKLLFHYYDKDFNNEADTPDNFQSRRPNTSFCFLDIRSPGLGDTAMYLCATSRDWGQSGGDVPYEQYFGPGTRLTVT.

The rearrangement links TRBV6-1 to TRBJ1-2; maybe TRBD1 (6 bases). Germline CDR1 reads MNHNS; CDR2 reads SASEGT. The CDR3 is 12 residues long. Between the trimmed V and J ends, which lost 6 bases and 8 bases, there was a span of 13 bases. This chain's CDR3 is CASRWNRDGYTF. The DNA of the CDR3 is TGTGCCAGCAGGTGGAACAGGGACGGCTACACCTTC.

This clone was seen only once. The chain couples TRBV11-2 to TRBJ2-3, with TRBD2 identical over 11 bases. Trimming took 4 bases from V and 3 from J; bases not matched to a gene: 3. The CDR3 loop spans 15 amino acids. Germline lookup yields CDR1 SGHAT and CDR2 FQNNGV. The CDR3 DNA is TGTGCCAGCAGCTCCTCTAGCGGGAGGACAGATACGCAGTATTTT. It translates to CASSSSSGRTDTQYF. Looking up the rest from reference TRBV11-2 and TRBJ2-3 gives the full variable domain: EAGVAQSPRYKIIEKRQSVAFWCNPISGHATLYWYQQILGQGPKLLIQFQNNGVVDDSQLPKDRFSAERLKGVDSTLKIQPAKLEDSAVYLCASSSSSGRTDTQYFGPGTRLTVL.

The gene calls are TRBV25-1 and TRBJ1-2, with D unclear. Germline values: CDR1 MGHDK, CDR2 SYGVNS. The CDR3 runs 16 residues. V lost 2 bases and J 8 bases, leaving 21 bases between the germline ends. CDR3 DNA: TGTGCCAGCAGTGAAGGAGCCCAGGAAACGGCGGGGGGCTACACCTTC. Its translation is CASSEGAQETAGGYTF.

In regard to this clone: An end of the junction does not agree with germline; a read error may underlie this. The same CDR3 also results from other DNA sequences found in this sample. The DNA of the CDR3 is TGCGCCAGCAGCCCCGTTTTGAGTTCGGGAAACACTGAGGCTTTCTTT. This encodes CASSPVLSSGNTEAFF. V and J are TRBV5-1 and TRBJ1-1, with unresolved D. The CDR3 sequence is 16 residues long. Germline V gene sequence: CDR1 SGHRS, CDR2 YFSETQ.

The rearrangement links TRBV28 to TRBJ1-5, with TRBD1 matching 8 bases. There are 17 residues in the CDR3. Germline CDR1 and CDR2: MDHEN and SYDVKM. The V and J ends lost 8 bases and 2 bases, in that order; junction bases with no gene match: 14. In DNA form, the CDR3 reads TGTGCCAGCTCCCCGGGACAGGTTAAAAAGGGCAATCAGCCCCAGCATTTT. It encodes CASSPGQVKKGNQPQHF.

V and J are TRBV5-6 and TRBJ1-5; the D gene is possibly TRBD1 (5 bases). Germline lookup yields CDR1 SGHDT and CDR2 YYEEEE. This CDR3 contains 13 residues. Trimming stripped 2 bases from V and 5 bases from J, with 8 bases between. The CDR3 region is CASSFGGDQPQHF. In nucleotides, the CDR3 is TGTGCCAGCAGCTTTGGAGGGGATCAGCCCCAGCATTTT.

This clone was seen a single time. The chain combines TRBV5-1 with TRBJ2-3, with TRBD2 matching over 8 bases. J lost 0 bases, V lost 0 bases, and 3 bases had no gene match. The germline CDR1 and CDR2 sequences are SGHRS and YFSETQ. This CDR3 comprises 16 residues. The CDR3 sequence is CASSLGASGSTDTQYF. CDR3 bases: TGCGCCAGCAGCTTGGGGGCTAGCGGGAGCACAGATACGCAGTATTTT. The full variable domain, its missing parts supplied by reference TRBV5-1 and TRBJ2-3, is KAGVTQTPRYLIKTRGQQVTLSCSPISGHRSVSWYQQTPGQGLQFLFEYFSETQRNKGNFPGRFSGRQFSNSRSEMNVSTLELGDSALYLCASSLGASGSTDTQYFGPGTRLTVL.

The rearrangement links TRBV4-2 to TRBJ2-5; 10 nucleotides align to TRBD1. The CDR3 consists of 16 residues. V dropped 3 bases and J dropped 2; count of bases not matched to a gene: 6. Germline V CDR1 and CDR2: LGHNA, YNFKEQ. CDR3 in amino acids: CASSHTDRGIQETQYF. The CDR3 DNA follows: TGTGCCAGCAGCCATACGGACAGGGGGATACAAGAGACCCAGTACTTC.

The chain employs TRBV30 and TRBJ1-1; 8 bases align to TRBD1. Germline CDR1 and CDR2: GTSNPN and SVGIG (reference sequence). Trimming took 4 bases from V and 8 from J; bases not matched to a gene: 12. The CDR3 covers 14 residues. The CDR3 reads CAWNKTGARNEAFF. The CDR3 DNA is TGTGCCTGGAATAAGACAGGGGCAAGAAACGAAGCTTTCTTT.

The chain has TRBV30 and TRBJ2-3, with TRBD1 as a possible D gene (5 bases). Germline lookup yields CDR1 GTSNPN and CDR2 SVGIG (reference sequence). V was clipped by 3 bases and J by 2 bases, with 15 bases between them. The CDR3 is 15 residues long. CDR3 sequence: CAWRDIWLDTDTQYF. The CDR3 DNA reads as TGTGCCTGGAGGGACATTTGGTTGGACACAGATACGCAGTATTTT.

This chain uses TRBV25-1 with TRBJ1-5, with D tentatively TRBD1 (5 bases). CDR3 length: 15 amino acids. Germline V lookup: CDR1 MGHDK, CDR2 SYGVNS. V was clipped by 4 bases and J by 3 bases, with 13 bases between them. Here the CDR3 reads CASSAGGGYNQPQHF. CDR3 DNA sequence: TGTGCCAGCAGTGCCGGGGGTGGGTACAATCAGCCCCAGCATTTT.

The sample holds one count of this clone. This sequence joins TRBV20-1 and TRBJ1-2; 7 nucleotides align to TRBD1. CDR1 is DFQATT and CDR2 is SNEGSKA in the germline V gene (reference sequence). The CDR3 is 11 residues long. The CDR3 DNA reads TGCAGCCTAGACAGGGACGATGGCTACACCTTC. Protein: CSLDRDDGYTF.

The V gene is TRBV28, the J gene TRBJ2-7; a weak D match, TRBD2 (5 bases). Trimming left V 5 bases short and J 0 bases short, with 14 bases between. Germline CDR1 MDHEN, CDR2 SYDVKM. This CDR3 contains 15 residues. CDR3 in DNA: TGTGCCAGCAGTATCGCGAGGGTCATCTCCTACGAGCAGTACTTC. Its protein is CASSIARVISYEQYF. Together with reference TRBV28 and TRBJ2-7, the CDR3 gives the full variable domain: DVKVTQSSRYLVKRTGEKVFLECVQDMDHENMFWYRQDPGLGLRLIYFSYDVKMKEKGDIPEGYSVSREKKERFSLILESASTNQTSMYLCASSIARVISYEQYFGPGTRLTVT.

The J gene is TRBJ2-7, the V gene TRBV6-6; 7 bases are a match to TRBD2. This CDR3 has 15 amino acids. Trimming at V came to 0 bases and at J to 5 bases, leaving 7 bases not matched to a gene. CDR1 MNHNY and CDR2 SVGAGI come from the germline V gene (reference sequence). In nucleotides, the CDR3 is TGTGCCAGCAGTTACTCCCCTGGGAGGGGAAACGAGCAGTACTTC. Translating gives CASSYSPGRGNEQYF.

The V and J genes are TRBV25-1 and TRBJ1-2; TRBD1 matches 8 bases. Germline CDR1 is MGHDK and CDR2 is SYGVNS. The CDR3 is made up of 14 amino acids. The trim removed 2 bases at V and 4 bases at J, leaving 3 bases unmatched. CDR3 protein: CASSETDRGYGYTF. Written as DNA, the CDR3 is TGTGCCAGCAGTGAAACCGACAGGGGCTATGGCTACACCTTC.

In DNA, the CDR3 is TGTGCCATCAGTATCGACAGGGATAACTATGGCTACACCTTC. Its protein product is CAISIDRDNYGYTF. This sequence joins TRBV10-3 and TRBJ1-2; 7 positions match TRBD1. From germline, CDR1 is ENHRY and CDR2 SYGVKD. The CDR3 is 14 residues long. Losses at the gene ends were 5 bases for V and 1 base for J; bases not matched to a gene: 4.

The V and J genes are TRBV4-1 and TRBJ1-1, with 8 bases fitting TRBD1. V shed 0 bases and J 3 bases; nucleotides not matched to a gene: 6. The length of the CDR3 is 16 residues. In germline, CDR1 is MGHRA, CDR2 YSYEKL. CDR3 nucleotides: TGCGCCAGCAGCCAAGATAAGGGGGACAGGCACACTGAAGCTTTCTTT. Its protein product is CASSQDKGDRHTEAFF.

The J gene is TRBJ1-1, the V gene TRBV7-2; 12 bases agree with TRBD1. The V segment lost 4 bases and the J segment 0 bases; nucleotides outside the gene matches: 3. Germline CDR1 reads SGHTA; CDR2 reads FQGNSA. This CDR3 is 16 amino acids long. The CDR3 sequence is CASSSGQGALNTEAFF. As DNA, the CDR3 is TGTGCCAGCAGCTCGGGACAGGGGGCCTTGAACACTGAAGCTTTCTTT.

The CDR3 loop reads CARSLVSTTREETQYF. The CDR3, as DNA: TGTGCCAGAAGCTTAGTTTCGACGACGCGGGAAGAGACCCAGTACTTC. The chain has TRBV7-5 and TRBJ2-5; the D call of TRBD2 is as the table states it, not checked on the DNA. TRBV7-5 is a listed pseudogene. The CDR3 contains 16 residues.